This is a list of T cell receptor beta chains from one sample in a study of response to subunit inactivated influenza vaccine. TCRdb re-analysed the RT-PCR reads in MiXCR, keeping a single row per CDR3 protein. Of almost 600,000 distinct CDR3 sequences listed, 13% to 15% are singletons. This specimen was PBMCs from blood, taken approximately 13 days after vaccination. The receptor set was obtained from a man aged 50-60 years who received an inactivated influenza vaccine. Each CDR3 is given with its conserved first and last residue. The order of the fields is J gene, clone size, V gene, D gene, CDR3 DNA, CDR3 protein. A D gene is named only where the DNA matches it firmly. Clone size is given for some rows only: seen once, a few or many times, or a class if the clone is expanded.

TRBJ2-3 few TRBV9 TRBD1 TGTGCCAGCAGCGAAGGACAGGGGAGCCCAGATACGCAGTATTTT CASSEGQGSPDTQYF
TRBJ2-1 . TRBV4-3 . TGCGCCAGCAGCCAGGAGGGGGGGGCCCACAATGAGCAGTTCTTC CASSQEGGAHNEQFF
TRBJ1-2 few TRBV7-9 TRBD1 TGTGCCAGCAGCGAGGGGGCCCGGGGCTACACCTTC CASSEGARGYTF
TRBJ2-5 . TRBV2 TRBD2 TGTGCCAGCAGTCGCGGACTAGCGGGGGCCCGGGGAGAGACCCAGTACTTC CASSRGLAGARGETQYF
TRBJ1-1 many TRBV7-9 . TGTGCCAGCAGCCCAGAAAACTGGGACACTGAAGCTTTCTTT CASSPENWDTEAFF
TRBJ2-3 many TRBV29-1 . TGCAGCGTTTGCAGGGCCCCCGGCACAGATACGCAGTATTTT CSVCRAPGTDTQYF
TRBJ1-4 many TRBV5-1 . TGCGCCAGCAGCCCGGGGTCCAGTGCAACTAATGAAAAACTGTTTTTT CASSPGSSATNEKLFF
TRBJ2-7 few TRBV5-5 . TGTGCCAGCAGCTTGGGGTTCAACGCCCCTTACGAGCAGTACTTC CASSLGFNAPYEQYF
TRBJ2-7 . TRBV20-1 TRBD2 TGCAGTGCTAGAAAGAGGACTAGCGGGATCTACGAGCAGTACTTC CSARKRTSGIYEQYF
TRBJ2-1 few TRBV12-3/TRBV12-4 TRBD2 TGTGCCAGCAGCCTCACTAGCGAGGTCAATGAGCAGTTCTTC CASSLTSEVNEQFF
TRBJ2-1 . TRBV11-2 TRBD2 TGTGCCAGCAGTCACGCGGGGGGTAGCTCCTACAATGAGCAGTTCTTC CASSHAGGSSYNEQFF
TRBJ2-1 many TRBV5-1 TRBD2 TGCGCCAGCAGCTTGGTGGCGGGGGAGTACAATGAGCAGTTCTTC CASSLVAGEYNEQFF
TRBJ2-3 . TRBV20-1 . TGCAGTGCTAAACGTTCCCCTCTCATAAATACGCAGTATTTT CSAKRSPLINTQYF
TRBJ1-4 few TRBV7-8 . TGTGCCAGCAGCGACCGGGAGGGGGATAATGAAAAACTGTTTTTT CASSDREGDNEKLFF